These 29 T cell receptor beta chains were all obtained from the same sample, sequenced in a study of blood T cell repertoires in COVID-19 (dated by TCRdb to about 2020). Library construction relied on the immunoSEQ multiplex PCR assay. Drawn from immuneACCESS, this table holds only the in-frame rearrangements with V and J called that TCRdb kept. Clones are partly lost; checked studies trace under half to an unresolved V gene and leave the rest unexplained. The sample table contains 250,000 or so clones; only one count was recorded for 75% to 85% of them. In total, the top ten clones hold around 5.9% of the sample. Sequencing used peripheral blood. These receptors originate from a human donor in a cohort sampled during active COVID-19.

This chain uses TRBV28 with TRBJ2-3, with D possibly TRBD2 on 5 matching bases. Germline assignment: CDR1 MDHEN and CDR2 SYDVKM. The CDR3 length is 16 residues. V gave up 5 bases and J gave up 1 base, with 16 bases separating them. The CDR3 DNA reads TGTGCCAGCAGTCTCAGAGGTGCGAGGGGCACAGATACGCAGTATTTT. Encoded protein: CASSLRGARGTDTQYF.

This sequence joins TRBV10-3 and TRBJ2-1; maybe TRBD2 (5 bases). With 4 bases removed from V and 7 bases from J, the gap between germline ends came to 20 bases. Per germline, CDR1 ENHRY and CDR2 SYGVKD. The length of the CDR3 is 16 residues. The CDR3 coding sequence is TGTGCCATCAGTGGGGGTATAAGCGGCCCAGCGAATGAGCAGTTCTTC. This codes for CAISGGISGPANEQFF.

The V and J genes are TRBV7-2 and TRBJ2-1; 8 bases align to TRBD2. V lost 3 bases to trimming and J lost 6 bases; unmatched junction nucleotides: 4. The CDR3 is 14 amino acids. Germline V gene data show CDR1 as SGHTA and CDR2 as FQGNSA. In DNA form, the CDR3 reads TGTGCCAGCAGCTTCTCCGGGACTAGCAATGAGCAGTTCTTC. Its protein product is CASSFSGTSNEQFF.

This clone was seen a handful of times. V is TRBV2 and J is TRBJ1-2, with 7 bases matching TRBD1. The germline gives CDR1 SNHLY, CDR2 FYNNEI. The CDR3 extends over 12 amino acids. J gave up 6 bases and V 7 bases, and 5 bases lay outside the gene matches. DNA of the CDR3: TGTGCCAGCACCCGACAGGGCCATGGCTACACCTTC. Amino acid sequence: CASTRQGHGYTF.

The CDR3: CASSQTKGGSSYEQYF. CDR3 nucleotide sequence: TGTGCCAGCAGCCAGACTAAAGGGGGCAGCTCCTACGAGCAGTACTTC. V usage is TRBV3-1 (or the pseudogene TRBV3-2) and J usage is TRBJ2-7; 7 bases are a match to TRBD1. This CDR3 is 16 amino acids long. Trimming at V came to 3 bases and at J to 0 bases, leaving 8 bases not matched to a gene. CDR1 and CDR2 from the germline V gene are LGHDT and YNNKEL (reference sequence).

V is TRBV5-1 and J is TRBJ2-6; weak D call: TRBD2 (5 bases). V lost 3 bases to trimming and J lost 1 base, with 8 bases between them. This CDR3 has 15 amino acids. Germline CDR1 SGHRS, CDR2 YFSETQ. This CDR3 reads CASSSLGSGANVLTF. DNA for the CDR3: TGCGCCAGCAGCTCACTAGGATCTGGGGCCAACGTCCTGACTTTC.

This clone qualifies as medium-sized. CDR3 DNA: TGTGCCAGCAGCCACTCCAGGGGACCCTACGAGCAGTACTTC. Its protein is CASSHSRGPYEQYF. The chain employs TRBV28 and TRBJ2-7; tentative D call: TRBD1 (6 bases). V was shortened by 6 bases and J by 2 bases, with 14 bases between the two germline ends. The germline CDR1 and CDR2 sequences are MDHEN and SYDVKM. The CDR3 sequence is 14 residues long.

The chain carries TRBV24-1 and TRBJ2-3, with 8 bases lining up with TRBD1. Germline trimming cut 3 bases from V and 1 base from J; bases unmatched to any gene: 5. This CDR3 comprises 16 residues. From germline, CDR1 is KGHDR and CDR2 SFDVKD. The chain's CDR3 is CATSDPTGVGTDTQYF. The CDR3 DNA sequence: TGTGCCACCAGTGATCCGACAGGGGTTGGCACAGATACGCAGTATTTT.

The J gene is TRBJ2-1, the V gene TRBV30, with TRBD2 matching over 10 bases. Germline values: CDR1 GTSNPN, CDR2 SVGIG (reference sequence). V lost 4 bases and J lost 4; bases outside the gene matches: 7. The CDR3 spans 15 residues. CDR3 coding DNA: TGTGCCTGGAATATAGCTAGCGGGGGTTACAATGAGCAGTTCTTC. Translated: CAWNIASGGYNEQFF.

The genes are TRBV2 and TRBJ1-2; 8 nucleotides match TRBD1. V lost 2 bases, J lost 2 bases, and 4 bases stayed unmatched. The CDR3 loop spans 15 amino acids. Germline CDR1 and CDR2: SNHLY and FYNNEI. The CDR3 is CASSEPGGKNYGYTF. The CDR3, as DNA: TGTGCCAGCAGTGAACCAGGGGGCAAAAACTATGGCTACACCTTC.

A few counts support this clone. The rearrangement uses TRBV10-1 and TRBJ1-5; 11 bases fit TRBD1. With V trimmed by 6 bases and J by 4 bases, 5 bases remained unmatched. The CDR3 length is 15 residues. CDR1 and CDR2 (germline): WNHNN, SYGVQD (reference sequence). DNA for the CDR3: TGCGCCAGCAGCTCCGGGACAGGGGGAAATCAGCCCCAGCATTTT. Its protein product is CASSSGTGGNQPQHF.

This sequence joins TRBV29-1 and TRBJ2-7, with no clear D. CDR1 is SQVTM and CDR2 is ANQGSEA in the germline V gene. V lost 0 bases, J lost 3 bases, and 3 bases lay in between. CDR3 length equals 11 residues. The DNA for the CDR3 is TGCAGCGTTGAAGACCACTACGAGCAGTACTTC. The encoded protein is CSVEDHYEQYF.

This rearrangement joins TRBV28 to TRBJ2-7; TRBD2 matches at 11 bases. The CDR3 totals 14 residues. Germline lookup yields CDR1 MDHEN and CDR2 SYDVKM. With V trimmed by 7 bases and J by 6 bases, 8 bases remained unmatched. The CDR3 sequence is CASTLSGRAGEQYF. DNA for the CDR3: TGTGCCAGCACCCTTAGCGGGAGGGCGGGCGAGCAGTACTTC.

This rearrangement joins TRBV5-1 to TRBJ1-4; possible D gene TRBD1, 5 bases. Looked up from germline, CDR1 is SGHRS and CDR2 is YFSETQ. There are 15 residues in the CDR3. Trimming stripped 5 bases from V and 0 bases from J, with 11 bases between. The CDR3 DNA reads TGCGCCAGCAGGGTTTGGGGCGCAACTAATGAAAAACTGTTTTTT. It codes for CASRVWGATNEKLFF.

J is TRBJ2-3 and V is TRBV10-3; TRBD2 is a possible D gene (6 bases). Germline V CDR1 and CDR2: ENHRY, SYGVKD. CDR3 length equals 15 residues. V was pared by 4 bases and J by 4 bases, with 15 bases between. The CDR3 is CAISGLGGQADTQYF. The CDR3 DNA reads TGTGCCATCAGTGGTCTGGGAGGACAAGCAGATACGCAGTATTTT.

The chain employs TRBV10-3 and TRBJ2-1; possible D gene TRBD2, 7 bases. V was pared by 10 bases and J by 7 bases, with 29 bases between. This CDR3 comprises 17 residues. The germline V gene encodes CDR1 ENHRY and CDR2 SYGVKD. CDR3 coding DNA: TGTGCCACCCGAGCGCGGGCCACGGGGGGCTCTTGGAATGAGCAGTTCTTC. Protein product: CATRARATGGSWNEQFF.

V gene TRBV25-1 combines with J gene TRBJ2-5; possibly TRBD2 for D (6 bases). Trimming stripped 7 bases from V and 4 bases from J, with 16 bases between. Looked up from germline, CDR1 is MGHDK and CDR2 is SYGVNS. This CDR3 has 14 amino acids. This CDR3 is CASNAAGRRETQYF. In nucleotides, the CDR3 is TGTGCCAGCAATGCAGCGGGTAGGAGAGAGACCCAGTACTTC.

This clone occurred once. The genes are TRBV6-1 and TRBJ1-2; D may be TRBD1 (5 bases). Looked up from germline, CDR1 is MNHNS and CDR2 is SASEGT. Trimming cost V 3 bases and J 5 bases, with 16 bases left between them. The CDR3 consists of 15 residues. CDR3 coding DNA: TGTGCCAGCAGTGAGGGAGGACATCTCGGATATGGCTACACCTTC. It yields the protein CASSEGGHLGYGYTF.

The chain recombines TRBV27 with TRBJ1-4, with D unresolved. CDR3 length: 14 residues. V gave up 3 bases and J gave up 4 bases, with 9 bases separating them. From germline, CDR1 is MNHEY and CDR2 SMNVEV (reference sequence). The CDR3 here is CASSFRVDNEKLFF. In DNA form, the CDR3 reads TGTGCCAGCAGTTTCCGTGTAGATAATGAAAAACTGTTTTTT.

The chain employs TRBV29-1 and TRBJ2-5; no definite D call. Germline V gene data show CDR1 as SQVTM and CDR2 as ANQGSEA. The germline V and J ends were trimmed by 7 bases and 5 bases, with 14 bases remaining between them. The CDR3 contains 12 residues. The chain's CDR3 is CSAKTSRETQYF. The CDR3 DNA follows: TGCAGCGCCAAGACGTCCAGGGAGACCCAGTACTTC.

V gene TRBV5-1 combines with J gene TRBJ2-5, with 14 bases fitting TRBD2. V lost 6 bases, J lost 6 bases, and 16 bases stayed unmatched. The CDR3 length is 18 residues. Germline loops: CDR1 SGHRS, CDR2 YFSETQ. The CDR3 DNA reads TGCGCCAGCATTCCGGGACTAGCGGGAGATTTGCGTGGGAAGACCCAGTACTTC. Protein: CASIPGLAGDLRGKTQYF.

The chain uses TRBV28 and TRBJ2-1; the match to TRBD2 covers 10 bases. V lost 8 bases and J lost 8; bases outside the gene matches: 18. CDR1 is MDHEN and CDR2 is SYDVKM in the germline V gene. This CDR3 is built from 17 residues. The CDR3 DNA is TGTGCCAGCCCCCCGTCTAGCGGGAGACCCAGGGAGCATGAGCAGTTCTTC. Its translation is CASPPSSGRPREHEQFF.

In DNA, the CDR3 is TGTGCCAGCAGGAGGGACAAATACTATGGCTACACCTTC. It translates to CASRRDKYYGYTF. V is TRBV27 and J is TRBJ1-2; TRBD1 is a possible D gene (6 bases). The germline gives CDR1 MNHEY, CDR2 SMNVEV (reference sequence). The CDR3 spans 13 residues. Trimming stripped 6 bases from V and 3 bases from J, with 11 bases between.

There are a few counts of this clone. The rearrangement uses TRBV27 and TRBJ1-2, with D perhaps matching TRBD1 (5 bases). Trimming shortened V by 6 bases and J by 2 bases, and 10 bases separated the two germline ends. Germline V gene data show CDR1 as MNHEY and CDR2 as SMNVEV (reference sequence). This CDR3 has 13 residues. CDR3 amino acids: CASRRDSNYGYTF. DNA for the CDR3: TGTGCCAGCAGACGGGACTCCAACTATGGCTACACCTTC.

V usage is TRBV2 and J usage is TRBJ1-1, with D possibly matching TRBD1 (5 bases). CDR3 length equals 15 residues. Germline values: CDR1 SNHLY, CDR2 FYNNEI. Deletions cut 2 bases from V and 0 bases from J, with 10 bases between. The CDR3 DNA sequence: TGTGCCAGCAGTGAAAGGGGAACGGTGAACACTGAAGCTTTCTTT. It codes for CASSERGTVNTEAFF.

The chain employs TRBV18 and TRBJ2-1; 9 positions match TRBD2. CDR1 and CDR2 from the germline V gene are KGHSH and LQKENI. Germline trimming cut 3 bases from V and 5 bases from J; bases unmatched to any gene: 5. The CDR3 runs 15 residues. The CDR3 coding sequence is TGTGCCAGCTCACCGGAACTAGCGGGCCACAATGAGCAGTTCTTC. Translated, it gives CASSPELAGHNEQFF. The entire variable domain, with the rest obtained from reference TRBV18 and TRBJ2-1, is as follows: NAGVMQNPRHLVRRRGQEARLRCSPMKGHSHVYWYRQLPEEGLKFMVYLQKENIIDESGMPKERFSAEFPKEGPSILRIQQVVRGDSAAYFCASSPELAGHNEQFFGPGTRLTVL.

The chain links TRBV5-8 to TRBJ2-3, with D hard to call. This CDR3 spans 14 amino acids. V lost 0 bases and J 4 bases, leaving 9 bases between the germline ends. Looked up from germline, CDR1 is SGHTS and CDR2 is YDEGEE. CDR3 sequence reads: CASSLVQWADTQYF. DNA of the CDR3: TGTGCCAGCAGCTTGGTACAGTGGGCAGATACGCAGTATTTT.

V is TRBV28 and J is TRBJ2-2; 7 bases fit TRBD2. The germline CDR1 and CDR2 sequences are MDHEN and SYDVKM. Losses at the gene ends were 8 bases for V and 4 bases for J; bases not matched to a gene: 10. CDR3 length: 15 residues. CDR3 residues: CASQQAGVGTGELFF. The CDR3 DNA follows: TGTGCCAGCCAACAGGCGGGGGTGGGCACCGGGGAGCTGTTTTTT.

This clone was counted a single time. The J gene is TRBJ1-6, the V gene TRBV4-2; D ambiguous. This CDR3 region has 12 residues. With 0 bases removed from V and 13 bases from J, the gap between germline ends came to 7 bases. CDR1 is LGHNA, CDR2 YNFKEQ, per germline. CDR3 amino acids: CASSQDGGPLHF. CDR3 nucleotide sequence: TGTGCCAGCAGCCAAGATGGAGGCCCCCTCCACTTT.